Listed here are 27 T cell receptor beta chains from one sample, sequenced in a study of post-analysis software for immune sequencing data. Findings and limits, study-wide: Patients showed TRBV5-6, TRBV5-1 and TRBV20-1 among 4 or 5 TRBV segments more frequent than in controls.

Incorporated into the TCR beta cDNA libraries were unique molecular identifiers, which served to reduce PCR and sequencing biases. TCRdb used MiXCR to reprocess the PCR reads, holding one entry per CDR3 protein. The sample lists roughly 580,000 distinct CDR3 sequences; 44% were seen once. These receptors are not linked to any known antigen. Sequencing was performed on blood. These receptors were collected from a girl aged 5 to 17 with multiple sclerosis.

This chain joins TRBV4-1 and TRBJ1-2; 9 positions agree with TRBD1. The ends lost 4 bases at V and 4 bases at J; junction bases unmatched: 7. Per the germline V gene, CDR1 is MGHRA and CDR2 is YSYEKL. The CDR3 covers 15 residues. In DNA, the CDR3 is TGCGCCAGCAGCCTCCGGGACAGGGACATCTATGGCTACACCTTC. Its protein is CASSLRDRDIYGYTF.

The CDR3 reads CSVVGYYEQYF. In DNA form, the CDR3 reads TGCAGCGTTGTCGGATACTACGAGCAGTACTTC. V usage is TRBV29-1 and J usage is TRBJ2-7, with D hard to call. The ends were cut back, 4 bases at V and 3 bases at J, with 7 bases in the middle. The length of the CDR3 is 11 residues. Germline V CDR1 and CDR2: SQVTM, ANQGSEA.

This chain joins TRBV20-1 and TRBJ1-2; 12 bases are a match to TRBD1. Looked up from germline, CDR1 is DFQATT and CDR2 is SNEGSKA (reference sequence). The CDR3 is 16 amino acids. V lost 1 base and J lost 5; bases outside the gene matches: 8. Here the CDR3 reads CSARGVGTGGDYGYTF. The DNA for the CDR3 is TGCAGTGCTAGAGGGGTAGGGACAGGGGGCGATTATGGCTACACCTTC.

In this sample, this clonotype turned up a few times. The DNA of the CDR3 is TGTGCCAGCGGTCAGGATAGCGGGAGGAACGAGCAGTACTTC. Translation gives CASGQDSGRNEQYF. The chain couples TRBV27 to TRBJ2-7, with 10 bases matching TRBD2. The CDR3 extends over 14 amino acids. Germline V gene sequence: CDR1 MNHEY, CDR2 SMNVEV (reference sequence). J lost 5 bases, V lost 8 bases, and 9 bases had no gene match.

This clonotype was observed a few times. The chain has TRBV25-1 and TRBJ2-7, with 8 bases identical to TRBD2. The CDR3 covers 16 residues. With V trimmed by 4 bases and J by 0 bases, 8 bases remained unmatched. Germline loops: CDR1 MGHDK, CDR2 SYGVNS. The CDR3 protein is CASSAHGTSSSYEQYF. The CDR3 DNA reads as TGTGCCAGCAGTGCCCACGGGACTAGTAGCTCCTACGAGCAGTACTTC.

The CDR3 loop reads CASSLDRGGHGYTF. The CDR3 nucleotides are TGTGCCAGCAGCTTGGACAGGGGCGGGCATGGCTACACCTTC. The genes are TRBV7-9 and TRBJ1-2; 9 bases align to TRBD1. Germline CDR1 SEHNR, CDR2 FQNEAQ (reference sequence). Losses at the gene ends were 3 bases for V and 6 bases for J; bases not matched to a gene: 5. The CDR3 is made up of 14 amino acids.

This clonotype was found a few times. The rearrangement links TRBV5-1 to TRBJ2-1, with D possibly TRBD2 on 6 matching bases. CDR1 and CDR2 (germline): SGHRS, YFSETQ. V was clipped by 0 bases and J by 5 bases, with 12 bases between them. The CDR3 sequence is 15 residues long. CDR3 amino acids: CASSLEGLQNNEQFF. CDR3 nucleotides: TGCGCCAGCAGCTTGGAGGGACTCCAAAACAATGAGCAGTTCTTC.

This rearrangement joins TRBV12-3 or TRBV12-4 to TRBJ2-4, with 9 bases identical to TRBD2. V dropped 2 bases and J dropped 6; count of bases not matched to a gene: 2. CDR3 size: 14 residues. CDR3 coding DNA: TGTGCCAGCAGTTTACGCGGGAGGGGAAACATTCAGTACTTC. Translation: CASSLRGRGNIQYF.

The genes are TRBV12-3 or TRBV12-4 and TRBJ2-3, with TRBD1 matching over 11 bases. Trimming cost V 5 bases and J 6 bases; bases outside gene matches: 7. The CDR3 has 15 residues. CDR3 amino acids: CASSPRTGGPDTQYF. The CDR3 DNA sequence: TGTGCCAGCAGTCCAAGGACAGGGGGCCCGGATACGCAGTATTTT.

This clonotype has more than one count but fewer than ten. DNA for the CDR3: TGTGCCAGCAGCTCAACGGGGACCGGGACAGGGGTCGGCTACACCTTC. Its protein product is CASSSTGTGTGVGYTF. The chain links TRBV14 to TRBJ1-2; 10 bases align to TRBD1. The CDR3 runs to 16 residues. J lost 8 bases, V lost 5 bases, and 14 bases had no gene match. Per germline, CDR1 SGHDN and CDR2 FVKESK.

This clonotype was detected a few times. The chain joins TRBV24-1 to TRBJ1-2; no clear D gene. Germline V gives CDR1 KGHDR, CDR2 SFDVKD. Trimming shortened V by 9 bases and J by 5 bases, and 9 bases separated the two germline ends. The CDR3 has 11 amino acids. CDR3 nucleotide sequence: TGTGCCACCTTAGACCTGTATGGCTACACCTTC. Protein product: CATLDLYGYTF.

The genes are TRBV12-3 or TRBV12-4 and TRBJ2-4; D assignment may be TRBD1 or TRBD2 (5 bases each). V was cut by 10 bases and J by 8 bases, with 12 bases left in between. The CDR3 totals 11 residues. The CDR3 region has the DNA TGTGCCACCACCATGGGGGACATTCAGTACTTC. This codes for CATTMGDIQYF.

As for this clonotype: The junction departs from the called germline gene at one end, perhaps through a read error. The gene calls are TRBV3-1 and TRBJ2-1; 11 positions match TRBD2. There are 16 residues in the CDR3. Germline V gene data show CDR1 as LGHDT and CDR2 as YNNKEL (reference sequence). In DNA, the CDR3 is TGTGTCAGCAGCCAGGAAAGACTAGCGGGATCGAATGAGCAGTTCTTC. Translating gives CVSSQERLAGSNEQFF.

The chain uses TRBV12-3 or TRBV12-4 and TRBJ1-2; TRBD1 matches at 7 bases. The CDR3 is made up of 15 amino acids. The J segment lost 4 bases and the V segment lost 6 bases, leaving 11 bases of the junction unmatched. The CDR3 bases are TGTGCCAGCAGCCCTCCGGGACAGTTGTTCTATGGCTACACCTTC. The encoded protein is CASSPPGQLFYGYTF.

V gene TRBV6-1 combines with J gene TRBJ2-5; D is undetermined. Per germline, CDR1 MNHNS and CDR2 SASEGT. The V end was cut by 5 bases, the J end by 1 base, with 8 bases between. The CDR3 loop spans 13 amino acids. The CDR3 DNA is TGTGCCAGCAGTCACCAACTCCAAGAGACCCAGTACTTC. Protein product: CASSHQLQETQYF.

V usage is TRBV7-2 and J usage is TRBJ1-6, with 7 nucleotides matching TRBD1. The CDR3 consists of 15 residues. Trimming cost V 2 bases and J 5 bases; bases outside gene matches: 3. CDR1 and CDR2 (germline): SGHTA, FQGNSA. The CDR3 region has the DNA TGTGCCAGCAGCTTAAGGGGGCAGAATAATTCACCCCTCCACTTT. It translates to CASSLRGQNNSPLHF.

V usage is TRBV12-3 or TRBV12-4 and J usage is TRBJ2-1; possibly TRBD1 for D (6 bases). This CDR3 is 15 amino acids long. The V end was cut by 7 bases, the J end by 6 bases, with 19 bases between. CDR3 in DNA: TGTGCCAGCACTCTGGGGGCGGGCCCCTTCAATGAGCAGTTCTTC. Translated, it gives CASTLGAGPFNEQFF.

The chain carries TRBV2 and TRBJ2-7; a weak D match, TRBD2 (6 bases). Germline assignment: CDR1 SNHLY and CDR2 FYNNEI. Trimming removed 10 bases from V and 0 bases from J, with 19 bases in between. CDR3 length equals 15 residues. This chain's CDR3 is CATMGVAVLSYEQYF. Here the CDR3 DNA reads TGTGCCACCATGGGGGTAGCGGTACTCTCCTACGAGCAGTACTTC.

This clonotype appeared a few times. The rearrangement joins TRBV12-3 or TRBV12-4 to TRBJ2-7; no definite D call. CDR3 length equals 12 residues. V was cut by 5 bases and J by 5 bases, with 10 bases left in between. The CDR3 region has the DNA TGTGCCAGCAGTCAGGACCTCGACGAGCAGTACTTC. This gives the protein CASSQDLDEQYF.

This clonotype was counted a few times. This chain joins TRBV7-9 and TRBJ2-5; D might be TRBD2 (5 bases). The germline gives CDR1 SEHNR, CDR2 FQNEAQ (reference sequence). V lost 4 bases and J 2 bases, leaving 20 bases between the germline ends. The CDR3 sequence is 17 residues long. The CDR3 spells CASSSEPGSREQETQYF. The CDR3 DNA sequence: TGTGCCAGCAGCTCGGAACCGGGCAGCCGGGAACAAGAGACCCAGTACTTC.

The V gene is TRBV12-3 or TRBV12-4, the J gene TRBJ1-4; tentatively, D is TRBD1 (6 bases). CDR3 size: 14 residues. The V gene lost 3 bases and the J gene lost 7 bases, with 12 bases spanning the gap. The CDR3 DNA follows: TGTGCCAGCAGTTTGCCCGGGGGCAGTGAAAAACTGTTTTTT. It encodes CASSLPGGSEKLFF.

This clonotype has only a few counts. The rearrangement uses TRBV5-6 and TRBJ2-7; D uncertain. CDR3 size: 13 residues. Germline loops: CDR1 SGHDT, CDR2 YYEEEE. Trimming left V 2 bases short and J 6 bases short, with 12 bases between. In nucleotides, the CDR3 is TGTGCCAGCAGCTTCGGGCTCCCCTTCGAGCAGTACTTC. Its translation is CASSFGLPFEQYF.

The rearrangement uses TRBV29-1 and TRBJ2-1, with D perhaps matching TRBD2 (6 bases). The length of the CDR3 is 14 residues. Germline values: CDR1 SQVTM, CDR2 ANQGSEA. V lost 5 bases to trimming and J lost 0 bases, with 11 bases between them. CDR3 nucleotide sequence: TGCAGCGTTCCTCCTAGCGTCTCCTACAATGAGCAGTTCTTC. This sequence encodes CSVPPSVSYNEQFF.

This clonotype came up a few times. The rearrangement uses TRBV7-9 and TRBJ1-1, with TRBD1 matching over 7 bases. The length of the CDR3 is 12 residues. The germline V gene has CDR1 SEHNR and CDR2 FQNEAQ (reference sequence). Losses at the gene ends were 5 bases for V and 8 bases for J; bases not matched to a gene: 5. The CDR3 DNA follows: TGTGCCAGCAGCACTACAGGGGTCGAAGCTTTCTTT. Residues: CASSTTGVEAFF.

This chain connects TRBV6-4 to TRBJ2-7; D might be TRBD1 (6 bases). The CDR3 is made up of 14 amino acids. Trimming stripped 0 bases from V and 5 bases from J, with 11 bases between. Germline V lookup: CDR1 MRHNA, CDR2 SNTAGT. The CDR3 reads CASSDSRGYHEQYF. The CDR3 DNA reads as TGTGCCAGCAGTGACTCAAGGGGGTACCACGAGCAGTACTTC.

CDR3 nucleotide sequence: TGCAGTGCTCTTGGACTAGCGGGCTCCTACAATGAGCAGTTCTTC. Translating it yields CSALGLAGSYNEQFF. This chain joins TRBV20-1 and TRBJ2-1; TRBD2 aligns across 11 bases. The CDR3 is made up of 15 amino acids. The germline V gene encodes CDR1 DFQATT and CDR2 SNEGSKA (reference sequence). V lost 5 bases to trimming and J lost 0 bases; unmatched junction nucleotides: 3.

The CDR3 spells CASTQGRHNEQFF. As DNA, the CDR3 is TGTGCCAGCACCCAGGGGAGGCACAATGAGCAGTTCTTC. This chain connects TRBV4-2 to TRBJ2-1; D may match TRBD1 or TRBD2 (6 bases each). The V end was cut by 7 bases, the J end by 5 bases, with 12 bases between. Germline lookup yields CDR1 LGHNA and CDR2 YNFKEQ. The CDR3 length is 13 residues.